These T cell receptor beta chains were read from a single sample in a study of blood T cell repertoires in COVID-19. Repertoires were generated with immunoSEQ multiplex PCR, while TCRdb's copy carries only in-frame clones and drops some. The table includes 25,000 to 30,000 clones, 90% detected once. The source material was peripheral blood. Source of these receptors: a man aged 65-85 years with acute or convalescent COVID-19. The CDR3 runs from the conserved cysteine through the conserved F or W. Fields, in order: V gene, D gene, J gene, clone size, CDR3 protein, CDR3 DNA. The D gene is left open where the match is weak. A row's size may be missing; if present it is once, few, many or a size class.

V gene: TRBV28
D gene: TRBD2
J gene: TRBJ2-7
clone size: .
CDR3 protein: CASSSLGSGAPYEQYF
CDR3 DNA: TGTGCCAGCAGTTCCCTTGGTAGCGGGGCTCCCTACGAGCAGTACTTC

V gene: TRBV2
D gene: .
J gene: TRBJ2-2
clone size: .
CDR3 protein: CASKLRGRDTGELFF
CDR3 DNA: TGTGCCAGCAAACTTCGAGGGCGCGACACCGGGGAGCTGTTTTTT

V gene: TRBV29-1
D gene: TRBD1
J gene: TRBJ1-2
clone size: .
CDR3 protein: CSAGTGGHYGYTF
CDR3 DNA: TGCAGCGCCGGGACAGGGGGCCACTATGGCTACACCTTC

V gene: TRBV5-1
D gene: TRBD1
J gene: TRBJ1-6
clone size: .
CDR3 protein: CASSSLPGQGENSPLHF
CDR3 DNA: TGCGCCAGCAGCTCTTTGCCGGGACAGGGGGAGAATTCACCCCTCCACTTT

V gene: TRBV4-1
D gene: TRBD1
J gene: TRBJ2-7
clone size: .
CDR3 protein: CASSQDLAGGELNYEQYF
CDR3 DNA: TGCGCCAGCAGCCAAGATTTGGCAGGGGGCGAGTTAAACTACGAGCAGTACTTC

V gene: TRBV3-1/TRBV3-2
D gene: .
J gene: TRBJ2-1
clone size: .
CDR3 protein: CASSTPPYNEQFF
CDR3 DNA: TGTGCCAGCAGTACTCCACCCTACAATGAGCAGTTCTTC

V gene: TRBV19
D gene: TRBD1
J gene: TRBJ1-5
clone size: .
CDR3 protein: CASSTTGVQPQHF
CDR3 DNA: TGTGCCAGTAGTACCACAGGGGTTCAGCCCCAGCATTTT

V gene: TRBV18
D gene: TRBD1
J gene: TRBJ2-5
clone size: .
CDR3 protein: CASSPTQGGETQYF
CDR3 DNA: TGTGCCAGCTCACCGACACAGGGGGGAGAGACCCAGTACTTC

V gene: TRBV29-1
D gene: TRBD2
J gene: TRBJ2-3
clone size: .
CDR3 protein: CSVLTSGRGTDTQYF
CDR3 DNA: TGCAGCGTGCTAACTAGCGGGAGGGGGACAGATACGCAGTATTTT

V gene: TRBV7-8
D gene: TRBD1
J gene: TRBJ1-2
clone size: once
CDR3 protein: CASSLAQGAYGGYTF
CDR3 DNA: TGTGCCAGCAGCTTGGCACAGGGGGCTTATGGGGGCTACACCTTC

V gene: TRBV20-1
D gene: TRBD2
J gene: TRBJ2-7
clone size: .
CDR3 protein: CSASRGSGVVKRYEQYF
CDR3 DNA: TGCAGTGCTAGTCGTGGTAGCGGGGTGGTTAAGAGGTACGAGCAGTACTTC

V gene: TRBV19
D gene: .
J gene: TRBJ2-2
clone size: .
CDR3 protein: CASARGTGELFF
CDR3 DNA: TGTGCCAGTGCACGGGGGACCGGGGAGCTGTTTTTT

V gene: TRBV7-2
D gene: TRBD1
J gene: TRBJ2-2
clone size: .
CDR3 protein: CASSLRQGNTGELFF
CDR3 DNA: TGTGCCAGCAGCTTGAGACAGGGGAACACCGGGGAGCTGTTTTTT

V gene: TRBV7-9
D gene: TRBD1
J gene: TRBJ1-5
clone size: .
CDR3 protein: CASSPGRQGGQPQHF
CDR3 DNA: TGTGCCAGCAGTCCGGGTCGACAGGGAGGTCAGCCCCAGCATTTT

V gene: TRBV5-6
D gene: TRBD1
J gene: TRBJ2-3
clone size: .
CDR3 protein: CASSTTGGTDTQYF
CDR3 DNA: TGTGCCAGCAGTACGACAGGGGGCACAGATACGCAGTATTTT

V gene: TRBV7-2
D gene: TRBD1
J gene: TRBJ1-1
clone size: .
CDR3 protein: CASSLDPTGRRAFF
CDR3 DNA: TGTGCCAGCAGCTTAGATCCGACAGGGCGGCGAGCTTTCTTT

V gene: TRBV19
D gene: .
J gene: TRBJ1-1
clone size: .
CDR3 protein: CATRDTVNTEAFF
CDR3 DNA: TGTGCCACTCGGGACACCGTGAACACTGAAGCTTTCTTT

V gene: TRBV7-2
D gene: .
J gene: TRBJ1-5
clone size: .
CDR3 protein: CASSSRTGSNQPQHF
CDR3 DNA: TGTGCCAGCAGCTCCCGCACCGGGAGCAATCAGCCCCAGCATTTT

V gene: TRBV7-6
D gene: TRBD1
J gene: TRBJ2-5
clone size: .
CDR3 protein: CASSLGGTGKKETQYF
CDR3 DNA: TGTGCCAGCAGCTTGGGTGGGACAGGGAAAAAAGAGACCCAGTACTTC

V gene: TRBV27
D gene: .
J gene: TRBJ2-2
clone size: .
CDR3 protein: CASRPRDRYTGELFF
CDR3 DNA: TGTGCCAGCAGGCCGCGGGACAGATACACCGGGGAGCTGTTTTTT

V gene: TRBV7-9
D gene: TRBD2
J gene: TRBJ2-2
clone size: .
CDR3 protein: CASSLEPGLAGANTGELFF
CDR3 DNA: TGTGCCAGCAGCTTAGAACCGGGACTAGCGGGAGCGAATACCGGGGAGCTGTTTTTT

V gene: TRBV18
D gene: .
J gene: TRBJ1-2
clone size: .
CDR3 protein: CASSLGTFGGYGYTF
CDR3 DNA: TGTGCCAGCTCCCTAGGCACTTTCGGGGGTTATGGCTACACCTTC

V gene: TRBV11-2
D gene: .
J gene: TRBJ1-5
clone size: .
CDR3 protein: CASSLDHGFNQPQHF
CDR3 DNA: TGTGCCAGCAGCTTAGACCACGGGTTCAATCAGCCCCAGCATTTT

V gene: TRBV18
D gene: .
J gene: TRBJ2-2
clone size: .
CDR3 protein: CATNGQGWGGELFF
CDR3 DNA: TGTGCCACCAACGGCCAGGGGTGGGGCGGGGAGCTGTTTTTT

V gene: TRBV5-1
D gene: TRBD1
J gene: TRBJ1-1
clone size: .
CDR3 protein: CASSPGQGPVNTEAFF
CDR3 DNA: TGCGCCAGCAGCCCCGGACAGGGCCCAGTGAACACTGAAGCTTTCTTT

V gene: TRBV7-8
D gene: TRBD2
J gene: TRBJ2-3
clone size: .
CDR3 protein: CASSSLRVGVAGDTQYF
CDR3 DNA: TGTGCCAGCAGCTCCCTGAGGGTTGGGGTAGCGGGAGATACGCAGTATTTT

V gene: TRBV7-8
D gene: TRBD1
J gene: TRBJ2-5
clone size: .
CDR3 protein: CASSRDRVIETQYF
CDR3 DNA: TGTGCCAGCAGCCGAGACAGGGTAATAGAGACCCAGTACTTC

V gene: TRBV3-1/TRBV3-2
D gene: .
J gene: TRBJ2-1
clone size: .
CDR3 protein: CASSRGAGGEQFF
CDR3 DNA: TGTGCCAGCAGCCGAGGGGCTGGAGGGGAGCAGTTCTTC

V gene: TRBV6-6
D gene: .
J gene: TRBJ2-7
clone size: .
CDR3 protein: CASSPLGQTYEQYF
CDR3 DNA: TGTGCCAGCAGTCCTCTTGGCCAAACCTACGAGCAGTACTTC

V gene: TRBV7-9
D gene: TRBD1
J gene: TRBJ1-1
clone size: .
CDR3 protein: CASSPRTGQGTEAFF
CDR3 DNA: TGTGCCAGCAGCCCCAGGACAGGCCAGGGGACTGAAGCTTTCTTT

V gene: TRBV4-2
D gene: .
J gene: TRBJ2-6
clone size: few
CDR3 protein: CASSQAGTGANVLTF
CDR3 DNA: TGTGCCAGCAGCCAGGCAGGGACTGGGGCCAACGTCCTGACTTTC

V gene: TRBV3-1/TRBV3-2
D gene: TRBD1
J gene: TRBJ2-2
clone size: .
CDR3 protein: CASTRQGAGTGELFF
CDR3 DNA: TGTGCCAGCACCCGACAGGGGGCAGGGACCGGGGAGCTGTTTTTT

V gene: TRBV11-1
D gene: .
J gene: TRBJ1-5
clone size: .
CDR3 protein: CASSSSGNQPQHF
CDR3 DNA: TGTGCCAGCAGCTCCTCCGGCAATCAGCCCCAGCATTTT

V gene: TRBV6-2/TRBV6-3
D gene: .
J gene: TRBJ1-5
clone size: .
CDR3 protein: CASSMEWQPQHF
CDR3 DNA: TGTGCCAGCAGTATGGAGTGGCAGCCCCAGCATTTT

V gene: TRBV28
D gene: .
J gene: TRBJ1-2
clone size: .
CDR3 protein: CASSPSAGRKDGYTF
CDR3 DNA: TGTGCCAGCAGTCCCTCTGCGGGCCGTAAGGATGGCTACACCTTC

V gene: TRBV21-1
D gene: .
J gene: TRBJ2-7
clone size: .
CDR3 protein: CASSRREGPEEQYF
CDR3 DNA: TGTGCCAGCAGCAGACGGGAGGGTCCTGAAGAGCAGTACTTC

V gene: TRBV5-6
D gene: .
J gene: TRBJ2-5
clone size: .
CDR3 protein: CASSSKETQYF
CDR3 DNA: TGTGCCAGCAGCTCTAAAGAGACCCAGTACTTC

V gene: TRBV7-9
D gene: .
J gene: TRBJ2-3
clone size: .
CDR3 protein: CASSLSGMVGSQYF
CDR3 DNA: TGTGCCAGCAGCTTATCAGGGATGGTGGGGTCGCAGTATTTT

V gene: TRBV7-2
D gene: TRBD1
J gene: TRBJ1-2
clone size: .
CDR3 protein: CASSLGGTDYGYTF
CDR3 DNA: TGTGCCAGCAGCTTGGGCGGGACAGACTATGGCTACACCTTC

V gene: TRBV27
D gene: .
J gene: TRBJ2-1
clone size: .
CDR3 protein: CASSLLQGVSSYNEQFF
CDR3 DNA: TGTGCCAGCAGTTTACTACAGGGCGTAAGCTCCTACAATGAGCAGTTCTTC

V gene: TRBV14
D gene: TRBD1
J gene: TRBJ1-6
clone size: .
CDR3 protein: CASSPTTGGNSPLHF
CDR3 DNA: TGTGCCAGCAGCCCCACGACAGGGGGAAATTCACCCCTCCACTTT

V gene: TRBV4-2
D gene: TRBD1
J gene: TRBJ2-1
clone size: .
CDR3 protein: CASSDRDRGIYEQFF
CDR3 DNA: TGTGCCAGCAGCGACCGGGACAGGGGGATCTATGAGCAGTTCTTC

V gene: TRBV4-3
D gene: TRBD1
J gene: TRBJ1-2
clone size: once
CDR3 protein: CASSPDRAFYGYTF
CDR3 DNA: TGCGCCAGCAGTCCGGACAGGGCTTTCTATGGCTACACCTTC

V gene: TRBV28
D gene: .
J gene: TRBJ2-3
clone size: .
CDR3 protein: CASSLVQGFGTDTQYF
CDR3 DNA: TGTGCCAGCAGTTTAGTGCAGGGGTTCGGCACAGATACGCAGTATTTT

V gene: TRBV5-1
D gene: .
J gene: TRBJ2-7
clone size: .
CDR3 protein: CASSLAGDSYEQYF
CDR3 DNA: TGCGCCAGCAGCTTGGCGGGAGACTCCTACGAGCAGTACTTC

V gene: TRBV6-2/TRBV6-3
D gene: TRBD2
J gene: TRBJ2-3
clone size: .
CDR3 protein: CASSLSTTSPKGVTDTQYF
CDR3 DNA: TGTGCCAGCAGCCTATCGACGACTAGCCCCAAAGGGGTTACAGATACGCAGTATTTT